This TCR beta chain was captured by sequencing in a study of breast tumors, draining lymph nodes, adjacent tissues. The germline gives CDR1 LNHDA, CDR2 SQIVND (reference sequence). CDR3 length equals 15 residues. Axillary draining lymph nodes of breast cancer patients supplied the node samples. Findings and caveats of the study: That most tumor T cells come from lymph nodes remained unproven. Luminal-like breast cancer showed significantly higher tumor–nontumor repertoire similarity than basal-like. Tumor repertoires ranked between lymph nodes and nontumor tissue in diversity, with V and J gene preferences. Most tumor T cells seemingly derive from lymph node, then expand in tumor.

This clonotype showed up many times. No antigen is known for it. A much larger clone lies one base from this, so it may be a read error. TCRdb re-derived calls from the multiplex PCR reads in MiXCR, one entry per CDR3 protein. The repertoire holds about 220,000 distinct CDR3 sequences, with roughly a third as singletons. The chain links TRBV19 to TRBJ1-2, with D possibly TRBD1 on 6 matching bases. The specimen was axillary lymph node tissue. The clonotype comes from a female donor with breast cancer. Some clones in this sample may be carry-over from other donors' samples. CDR3 sequence: CASSPLTGARYGCTF. CDR3 bases: TGTGCCAGTAGTCCCCTGACAGGAGCGAGATATGGCTGCACCTTC.